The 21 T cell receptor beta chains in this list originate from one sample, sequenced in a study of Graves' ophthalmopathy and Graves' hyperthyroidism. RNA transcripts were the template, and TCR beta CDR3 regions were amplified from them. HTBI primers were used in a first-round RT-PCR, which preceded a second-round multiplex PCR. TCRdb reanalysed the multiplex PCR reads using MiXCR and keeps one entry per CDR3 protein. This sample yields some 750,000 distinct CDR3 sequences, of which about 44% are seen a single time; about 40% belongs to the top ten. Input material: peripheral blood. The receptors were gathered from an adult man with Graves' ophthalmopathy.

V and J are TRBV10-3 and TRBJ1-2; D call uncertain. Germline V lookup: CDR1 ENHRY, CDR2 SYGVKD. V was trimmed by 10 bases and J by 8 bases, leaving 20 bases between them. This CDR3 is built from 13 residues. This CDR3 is CASIHSLGSGYTF. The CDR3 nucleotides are TGTGCCAGCATACATAGTTTAGGTTCCGGCTACACCTTC.

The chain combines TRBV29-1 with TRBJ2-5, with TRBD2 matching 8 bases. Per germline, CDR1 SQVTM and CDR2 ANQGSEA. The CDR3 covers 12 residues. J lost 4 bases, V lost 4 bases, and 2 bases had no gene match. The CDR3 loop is CSVGRGAETQYF. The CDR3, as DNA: TGCAGCGTTGGGCGGGGGGCAGAGACCCAGTACTTC.

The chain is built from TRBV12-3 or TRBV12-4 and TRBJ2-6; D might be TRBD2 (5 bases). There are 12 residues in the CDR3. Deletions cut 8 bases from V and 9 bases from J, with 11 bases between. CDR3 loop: CASRMAGNVLTF. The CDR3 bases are TGTGCCAGCCGGATGGCGGGCAACGTCCTGACTTTC.

CDR3 nucleotides: TGTGCCAGCAGCCGGGACAGGGCAGGATCACCCCTCCACTTT. This sequence encodes CASSRDRAGSPLHF. The rearrangement joins TRBV5-4 to TRBJ1-6; TRBD1 matches 9 bases. The CDR3 runs to 14 residues. The germline gives CDR1 SGHNT, CDR2 YYREEE (reference sequence). V shed 4 bases and J 10 bases; nucleotides not matched to a gene: 6.

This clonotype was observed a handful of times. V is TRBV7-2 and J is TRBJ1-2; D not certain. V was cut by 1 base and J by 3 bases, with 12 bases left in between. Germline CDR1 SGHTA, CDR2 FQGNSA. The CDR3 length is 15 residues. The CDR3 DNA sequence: TGTGCCAGCAGCTTAGAGCCAAACGGGGACTATGGCTACACCTTC. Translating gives CASSLEPNGDYGYTF.

The CDR3 bases are TGTGCCAGCAGTTACAGGGGATCTTCACCCCTCCACTTT. It translates to CASSYRGSSPLHF. The chain has TRBV7-3 and TRBJ1-6; 7 bases line up with TRBD1. V lost 6 bases to trimming and J lost 9 bases; unmatched junction nucleotides: 5. The CDR3 totals 13 residues. The germline CDR1 and CDR2 sequences are SGHTA and FQGTGA. The full variable domain, in which reference TRBV7-3 and TRBJ1-6 provide the parts outside the CDR3, is GAGVSQTPSNKVTEKGKYVELRCDPISGHTALYWYRQSLGQGPEFLIYFQGTGAADDSGLPNDRFFAVRPEGSVSTLKIQRTERGDSAVYLCASSYRGSSPLHFGNGTRLTVT.

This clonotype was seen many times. Here the CDR3 DNA reads TGTGCCAGCAGTGAATTAATAGGGGAGGCTGGCTATGGCTACACCTTC. Protein product: CASSELIGEAGYGYTF. This rearrangement joins TRBV25-1 to TRBJ1-2; D possibly corresponds to TRBD1 (5 bases). The CDR3 totals 16 residues. V was shortened by 1 base and J by 4 bases, with 16 bases between the two germline ends. The germline gives CDR1 MGHDK, CDR2 SYGVNS.

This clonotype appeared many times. The DNA of the CDR3 is TGTGCCATCAGTGAGGGCTTTACTGGAAACACCATATATTTT. Its translation: CAISEGFTGNTIYF. This chain joins TRBV10-3 and TRBJ1-3; D is ambiguous. The germline CDR1 and CDR2 sequences are ENHRY and SYGVKD. The CDR3 is 14 residues long. The germline V and J ends were trimmed by 2 bases and 2 bases, with 7 bases remaining between them.

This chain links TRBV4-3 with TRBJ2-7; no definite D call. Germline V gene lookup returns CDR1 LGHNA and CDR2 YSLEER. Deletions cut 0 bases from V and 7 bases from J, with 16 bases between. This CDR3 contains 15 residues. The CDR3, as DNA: TGCGCCAGCAGCCAAGAGCCTGACACCTTGGGGGAGCAGTACTTC. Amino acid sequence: CASSQEPDTLGEQYF.

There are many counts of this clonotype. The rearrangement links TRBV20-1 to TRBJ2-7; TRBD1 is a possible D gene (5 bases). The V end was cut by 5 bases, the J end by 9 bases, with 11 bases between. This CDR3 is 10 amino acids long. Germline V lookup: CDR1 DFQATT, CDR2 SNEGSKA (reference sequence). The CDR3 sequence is CSADQGRQYF. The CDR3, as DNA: TGCAGTGCTGATCAGGGTAGGCAGTACTTC.

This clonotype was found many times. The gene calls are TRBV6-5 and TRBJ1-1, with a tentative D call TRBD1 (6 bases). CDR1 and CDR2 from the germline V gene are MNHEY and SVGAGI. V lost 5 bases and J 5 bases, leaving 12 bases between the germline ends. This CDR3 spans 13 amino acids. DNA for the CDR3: TGTGCCAGCAGTACCAACAGGGAAACTGAAGCTTTCTTT. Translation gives CASSTNRETEAFF.

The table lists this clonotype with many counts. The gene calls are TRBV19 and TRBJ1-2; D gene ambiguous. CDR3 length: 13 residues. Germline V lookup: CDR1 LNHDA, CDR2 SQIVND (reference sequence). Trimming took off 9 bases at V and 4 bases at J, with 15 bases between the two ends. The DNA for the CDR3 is TGTGCCAGCAGCACCGGTCCGACCTATGGCTACACCTTC. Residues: CASSTGPTYGYTF.

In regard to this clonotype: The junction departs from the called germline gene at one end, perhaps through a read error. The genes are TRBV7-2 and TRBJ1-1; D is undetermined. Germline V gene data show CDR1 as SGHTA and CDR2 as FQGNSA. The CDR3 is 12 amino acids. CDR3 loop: CASGQDSSRLIF. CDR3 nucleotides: TGCGCCAGCGGCCAAGACTCGTCCCGCCTCATCTTT.

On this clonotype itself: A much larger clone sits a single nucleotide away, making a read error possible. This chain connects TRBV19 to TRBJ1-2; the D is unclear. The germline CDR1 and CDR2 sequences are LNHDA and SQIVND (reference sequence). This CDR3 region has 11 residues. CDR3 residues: CTSRRLAGYTF. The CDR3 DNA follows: TGTACCAGTAGAAGGTTAGCTGGCTACACCTTC.

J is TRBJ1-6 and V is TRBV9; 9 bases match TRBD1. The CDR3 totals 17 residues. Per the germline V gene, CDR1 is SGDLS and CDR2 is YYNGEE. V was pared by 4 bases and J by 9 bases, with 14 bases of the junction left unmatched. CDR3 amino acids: CASSPSGTGFYGSPLHF. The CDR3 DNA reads TGTGCCAGCAGCCCCTCCGGGACAGGGTTTTACGGTTCACCCCTCCACTTT.

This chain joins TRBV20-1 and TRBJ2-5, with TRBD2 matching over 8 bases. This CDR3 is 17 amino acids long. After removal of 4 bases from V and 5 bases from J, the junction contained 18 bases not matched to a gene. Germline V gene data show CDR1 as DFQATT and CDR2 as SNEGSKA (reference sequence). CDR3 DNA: TGCAGTGCTAAAGCCCTATTCGATAGCGGGGCGGCGGAGACCCAGTACTTC. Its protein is CSAKALFDSGAAETQYF.

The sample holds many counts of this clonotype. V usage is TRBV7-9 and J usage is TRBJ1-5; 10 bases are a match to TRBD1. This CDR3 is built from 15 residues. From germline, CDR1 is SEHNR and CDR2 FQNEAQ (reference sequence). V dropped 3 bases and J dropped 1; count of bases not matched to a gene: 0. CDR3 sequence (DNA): TGTGCCAGCAGCTTGGGACAGGGGAGCAATCAGCCCCAGCATTTT. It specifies CASSLGQGSNQPQHF.

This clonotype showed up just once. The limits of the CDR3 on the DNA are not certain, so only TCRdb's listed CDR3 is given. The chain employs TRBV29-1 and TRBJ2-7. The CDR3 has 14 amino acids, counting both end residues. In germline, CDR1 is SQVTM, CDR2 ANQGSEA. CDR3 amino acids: CCASSSDSSYEQYF.

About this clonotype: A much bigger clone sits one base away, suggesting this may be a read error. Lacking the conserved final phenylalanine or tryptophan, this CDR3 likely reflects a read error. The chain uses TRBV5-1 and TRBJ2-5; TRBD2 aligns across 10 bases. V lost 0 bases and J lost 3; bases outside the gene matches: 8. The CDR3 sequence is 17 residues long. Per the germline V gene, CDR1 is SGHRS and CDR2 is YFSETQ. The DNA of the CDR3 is TGCGCCAGCAGCTTGGGGGTATCAGCGGGAGGGGAAGAGACCCAGTACGTC. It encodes CASSLGVSAGGEETQYV.

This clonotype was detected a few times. Here the CDR3 DNA reads TGTGCCAGCAGCTTTAGGACTAGCGGGAGCTCCTACGAGCAGTACTTC. Its translation is CASSFRTSGSSYEQYF. The chain employs TRBV13 and TRBJ2-7; the match to TRBD2 covers 13 bases. The germline V gene encodes CDR1 PRHDT and CDR2 FYEKMQ (reference sequence). Trimming cost V 3 bases and J 0 bases; bases outside gene matches: 2. The CDR3 runs to 16 residues.

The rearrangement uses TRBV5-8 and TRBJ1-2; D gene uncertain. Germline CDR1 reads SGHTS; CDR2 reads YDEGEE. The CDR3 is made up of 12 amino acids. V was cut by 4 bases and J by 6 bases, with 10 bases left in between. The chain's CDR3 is CASSAHGHGYTF. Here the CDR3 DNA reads TGTGCCAGCAGCGCCCACGGGCATGGCTACACCTTC.